Each of the 3 T cell receptor beta chains below was sequenced from the same sample in a study of T cells in localized non-small cell lung cancer (dated by TCRdb to the early 2020s). The library was built by means of the immunoSEQ multiplex PCR assay. This is the immuneACCESS table as TCRdb keeps it, with only in-frame sequences that have V and J called. A part of the clones is gone; compared with another copy, unresolved V genes explain less than half, and the rest is unexplained. The table for this sample lists tens of thousands of clones; 80% to 90% of them were counted only once. The ten biggest clones cover approximately 5.2% of the sample. This specimen consisted of peripheral blood, obtained before any cancer treatment. The receptors stem from a woman aged 35 to 75 with stage I lung adenocarcinoma.

The chain recombines TRBV5-1 with TRBJ2-7, with TRBD1 matching 10 bases. V lost 4 bases and J lost 1; bases outside the gene matches: 5. The CDR3 spans 15 residues. Germline CDR1 reads SGHRS; CDR2 reads YFSETQ. CDR3 protein: CASSTGQGGSYEQYF. In DNA form, the CDR3 reads TGCGCCAGCAGCACCGGACAGGGGGGATCCTACGAGCAGTACTTC.

The rearrangement links TRBV28 to TRBJ2-5; a possible D gene is TRBD1 (5 bases). Germline V CDR1 and CDR2: MDHEN, SYDVKM. The CDR3 contains 14 residues. The germline V and J ends were trimmed by 7 bases and 4 bases, with 16 bases remaining between them. Written as DNA, the CDR3 is TGTGCCAGCAACGCACAGGTGGGGCGAGAGACCCAGTACTTC. It codes for CASNAQVGRETQYF.

The gene calls are TRBV5-6 and TRBJ1-2; D gene ambiguous. The CDR3 contains 13 residues. Germline loops: CDR1 SGHDT, CDR2 YYEEEE. Trimming stripped 0 bases from V and 7 bases from J, with 10 bases between. CDR3 amino acids: CASSLARAAGYTF. The CDR3 DNA follows: TGTGCCAGCAGCTTGGCCCGGGCAGCTGGCTACACCTTC. The variable domain in full, completed from reference TRBV5-6 and TRBJ1-2, reads DAGVTQSPTHLIKTRGQQVTLRCSPKSGHDTVSWYQQALGQGPQFIFQYYEEEERQRGNFPDRFSGHQFPNYSSELNVNALLLGDSALYLCASSLARAAGYTFGSGTRLTVV.